The present T cell receptor (beta chain) was sequenced within a study of OX40 agonist ivuxolimab in advanced cancers. About the research overall: Averaging about 60 years in age, with a range of 23 to 79, the cohort was around 85% male. General study points: Low normalized clonal expansion also occurred in some nonresponding patients. Expansion of clones was among the lowest in partial responders at 0.1-3.0 mg/kg.

About this clone: The target antigen is unknown.

Some clones are missing from TCRdb's copy, which holds only in-frame ones; the method was immunoSEQ multiplex PCR. Here the sample spans about 87,000 clones, 70% to 90% being singletons. Germline CDR1 is LGHNA and CDR2 is YSLEER. The CDR3 runs to 18 residues. Trimming removed 1 base at V and 0 bases at J, with 16 bases between. Material: CD4+ or CD8+ T cells sorted from blood, obtained in a trial of the OX40 agonist ivuxolimab. This sequence originates from an adult with an advanced solid tumor such as melanoma, head and neck, liver or kidney cancer. The J gene is TRBJ2-1, the V gene TRBV4-3; D is perhaps TRBD1 (5 bases). The CDR3 DNA sequence: TGCGCCAGCAGCCAAGGCGTGGGGCAGCAGCTCTCCTACAATGAGCAGTTCTTC. Translation: CASSQGVGQQLSYNEQFF.